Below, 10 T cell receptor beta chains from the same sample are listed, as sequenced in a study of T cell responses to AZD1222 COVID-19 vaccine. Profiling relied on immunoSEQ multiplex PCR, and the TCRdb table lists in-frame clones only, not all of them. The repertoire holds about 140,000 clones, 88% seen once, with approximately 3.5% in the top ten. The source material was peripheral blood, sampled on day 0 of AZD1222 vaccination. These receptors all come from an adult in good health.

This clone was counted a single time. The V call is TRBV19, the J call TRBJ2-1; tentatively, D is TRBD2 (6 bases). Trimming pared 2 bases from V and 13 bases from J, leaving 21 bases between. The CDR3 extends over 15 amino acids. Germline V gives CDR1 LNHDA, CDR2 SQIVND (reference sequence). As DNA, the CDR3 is TGTGCCAGTAGTATATTGGGGGACTCCGCTTTAGTTCAGTTCTTC. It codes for CASSILGDSALVQFF.

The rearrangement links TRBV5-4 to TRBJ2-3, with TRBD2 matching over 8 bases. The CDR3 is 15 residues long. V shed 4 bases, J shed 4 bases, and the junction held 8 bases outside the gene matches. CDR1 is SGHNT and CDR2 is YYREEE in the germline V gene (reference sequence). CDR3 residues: CASSPVGRAPDTQYF. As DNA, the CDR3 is TGTGCCAGCAGCCCGGTCGGGAGGGCCCCAGATACGCAGTATTTT.

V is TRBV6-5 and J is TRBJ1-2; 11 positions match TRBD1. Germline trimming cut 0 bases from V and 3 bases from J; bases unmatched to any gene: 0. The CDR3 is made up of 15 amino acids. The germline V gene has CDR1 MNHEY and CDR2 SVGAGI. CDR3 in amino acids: CASSYSGQGDYGYTF. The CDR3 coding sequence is TGTGCCAGCAGTTACTCGGGACAGGGGGACTATGGCTACACCTTC.

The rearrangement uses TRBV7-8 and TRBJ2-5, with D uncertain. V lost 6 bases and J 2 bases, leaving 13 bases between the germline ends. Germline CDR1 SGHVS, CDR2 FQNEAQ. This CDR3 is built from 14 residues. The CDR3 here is CASSPRRSQETQYF. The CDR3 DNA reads TGTGCCAGCAGTCCCCGGAGAAGTCAAGAGACCCAGTACTTC.

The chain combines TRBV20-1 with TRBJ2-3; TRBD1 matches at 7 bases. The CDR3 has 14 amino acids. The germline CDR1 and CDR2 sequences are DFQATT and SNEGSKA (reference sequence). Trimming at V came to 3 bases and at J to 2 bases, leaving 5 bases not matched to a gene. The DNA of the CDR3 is TGCAGTGCTAGTGGACAGGTCACCACAGATACGCAGTATTTT. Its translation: CSASGQVTTDTQYF.

CDR3 in amino acids: CASSAGRATEAFF. CDR3 DNA: TGTGCCAGCAGCGCTGGAAGGGCCACTGAAGCTTTCTTT. The rearrangement uses TRBV5-4 and TRBJ1-1; D uncertain. Trimming removed 4 bases from V and 4 bases from J, with 11 bases in between. Germline V gene lookup returns CDR1 SGHNT and CDR2 YYREEE (reference sequence). The CDR3 runs to 13 residues.

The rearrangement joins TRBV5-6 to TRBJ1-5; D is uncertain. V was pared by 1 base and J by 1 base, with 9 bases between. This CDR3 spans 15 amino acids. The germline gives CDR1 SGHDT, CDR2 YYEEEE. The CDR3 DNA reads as TGTGCCAGCAGCTTGTACACCTCAAGCAATCAGCCCCAGCATTTT. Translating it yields CASSLYTSSNQPQHF.

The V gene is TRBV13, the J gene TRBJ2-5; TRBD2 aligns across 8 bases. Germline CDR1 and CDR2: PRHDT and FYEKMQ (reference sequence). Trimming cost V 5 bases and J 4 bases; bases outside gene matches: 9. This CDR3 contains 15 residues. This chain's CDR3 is CASSRAGAMGETQYF. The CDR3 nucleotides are TGTGCCAGCAGCCGAGCGGGAGCCATGGGAGAGACCCAGTACTTC.

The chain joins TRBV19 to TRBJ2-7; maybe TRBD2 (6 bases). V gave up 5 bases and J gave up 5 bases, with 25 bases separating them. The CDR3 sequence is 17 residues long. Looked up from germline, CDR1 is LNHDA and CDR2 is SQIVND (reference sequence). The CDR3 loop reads CASSPIPGLDYKNEQYF. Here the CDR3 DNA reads TGTGCCAGTAGTCCTATCCCGGGACTCGATTATAAGAACGAGCAGTACTTC.

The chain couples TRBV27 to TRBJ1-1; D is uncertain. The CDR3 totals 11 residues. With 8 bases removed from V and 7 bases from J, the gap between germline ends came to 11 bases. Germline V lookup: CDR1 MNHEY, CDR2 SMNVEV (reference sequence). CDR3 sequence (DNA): TGTGCCAGCCAGAATAATAATGAAGCTTTCTTT. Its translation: CASQNNNEAFF.